Below, 21 T cell receptor beta chains from the same sample are listed, as sequenced in a study of molecular identifiers for immune sequencing clone quantification. TCRdb reanalysed the PCR reads using MiXCR and keeps one entry per CDR3 protein. The data hold some 650,000 distinct CDR3 sequences, with just under 20% observed a single time. The sequenced sample was naive CD8+ T cells from blood, with Jurkat cell RNA spiked in. Regarding subset: FACS-sorted CD8+CD4-CCR7+CD45RA+ naive T cells. All receptors come from a human donor in good health. Some libraries in this study had Jurkat cell RNA spiked in.

This clonotype was seen ten or more times. The chain links TRBV9 to TRBJ2-5, with 7 bases identical to TRBD1. The CDR3 is made up of 17 amino acids. The germline V gene encodes CDR1 SGDLS and CDR2 YYNGEE. After removal of 4 bases from V and 1 base from J, the junction contained 13 bases not matched to a gene. The CDR3 is CASSSRDSPGPQETQYF. CDR3 coding DNA: TGTGCCAGCAGCTCCCGGGACAGCCCCGGTCCCCAAGAGACCCAGTACTTC.

This clonotype was detected ten times or more. The rearrangement joins TRBV6-2 or TRBV6-3 to TRBJ1-5; 9 bases match TRBD1. Trimming removed 6 bases from V and 6 bases from J; junction bases left unmatched: 3. The germline V gene encodes CDR1 MNHEY and CDR2 SVGEGT. CDR3 length: 13 amino acids. This chain's CDR3 is CASSTGGGQPQHF. The CDR3 nucleotides read TGTGCCAGCAGCACAGGGGGCGGTCAGCCCCAGCATTTT.

This clonotype was seen many times. CDR3 in DNA: TGTGCCAGCAGTTTAGGTAACCCCGGGGAGCTGTTTTTT. Its protein product is CASSLGNPGELFF. The J gene is TRBJ2-2, the V gene TRBV12-3 or TRBV12-4; no definite D call. The CDR3 runs to 13 residues. Trimming cost V 1 base and J 6 bases, with 6 bases left between them.

The gene calls are TRBV27 and TRBJ1-1; D is uncertain. The V end was cut by 4 bases, the J end by 0 bases, with 9 bases between. Looked up from germline, CDR1 is MNHEY and CDR2 is SMNVEV (reference sequence). The CDR3 is 14 residues long. The CDR3 is CASSWQRMNTEAFF. The CDR3 DNA reads as TGTGCCAGCAGTTGGCAGAGAATGAACACTGAAGCTTTCTTT.

This clonotype was counted at least ten times. This rearrangement joins TRBV4-3 to TRBJ2-7; 9 bases line up with TRBD2. From germline, CDR1 is LGHNA and CDR2 YSLEER. This CDR3 contains 16 residues. Trimming cost V 4 bases and J 2 bases; bases outside gene matches: 9. CDR3 sequence (DNA): TGCGCCAGCAGCCCTGGCGTAGCTAGCGGGACCTACGAGCAGTACTTC. Its protein product is CASSPGVASGTYEQYF.

This clonotype has just a few counts. The V call is TRBV20-1, the J call TRBJ2-7, with D possibly TRBD2 on 6 matching bases. The CDR3 consists of 14 residues. V lost 5 bases and J lost 7, with 21 bases in between. Per germline, CDR1 DFQATT and CDR2 SNEGSKA (reference sequence). The CDR3 nucleotides are TGCAGTGCTTCCGATTATGGGGACTTTTCGGAGCAGTACTTC. This translates into CSASDYGDFSEQYF.

This clonotype was detected ten times or more. This chain links TRBV29-1 with TRBJ2-3, with 14 bases identical to TRBD2. The CDR3 is made up of 18 amino acids. CDR1 SQVTM and CDR2 ANQGSEA come from the germline V gene. V dropped 5 bases and J dropped 5; count of bases not matched to a gene: 15. The CDR3 is CSVTRARAGLAGGDTQYF. The CDR3 DNA is TGCAGCGTTACCCGAGCCCGTGCTGGACTAGCGGGAGGAGATACGCAGTATTTT.

This clonotype was detected only a few times. The chain combines TRBV7-2 with TRBJ1-5; 10 positions match TRBD1. The J segment lost 2 bases and the V segment lost 5 bases, leaving 12 bases of the junction unmatched. Germline V gene lookup returns CDR1 SGHTA and CDR2 FQGNSA. CDR3 length equals 18 residues. This chain's CDR3 is CASSPLGQGILGNQPQHF. In nucleotides, the CDR3 is TGTGCCAGCAGCCCCTTGGGACAGGGGATTTTAGGCAATCAGCCCCAGCATTTT.

On this clonotype: This may arise from a read error, as a much more abundant clone is one base away. The chain is built from TRBV25-1 and TRBJ2-1; D possibly corresponds to TRBD1 (6 bases). Trimming shortened V by 1 base and J by 2 bases, and 9 bases separated the two germline ends. Germline assignment: CDR1 MGHDK and CDR2 SYGVNS. This CDR3 is built from 15 residues. CDR3 loop: CASSEFGGPYNEQFF. The CDR3 nucleotides read TGTGCCAGCAGTGAATTTGGGGGCCCCTACAATGAGCAGTTCTTC.

This clonotype was seen a handful of times. J is TRBJ2-2 and V is TRBV20-1; 9 bases line up with TRBD2. Germline assignment: CDR1 DFQATT and CDR2 SNEGSKA (reference sequence). V gave up 6 bases and J gave up 2 bases; unmatched junction bases: 10. The CDR3 covers 16 residues. CDR3 sequence reads: CSAETSGRINTGELFF. The CDR3 DNA reads TGCAGTGCCGAGACTAGCGGAAGAATAAACACCGGGGAGCTGTTTTTT.

Ten or more counts support this clonotype. This chain uses TRBV6-5 with TRBJ1-5; no firm D call. From germline, CDR1 is MNHEY and CDR2 SVGAGI. With 4 bases removed from V and 5 bases from J, the gap between germline ends came to 6 bases. The CDR3 totals 12 residues. CDR3 nucleotides: TGTGCCAGCAGTTCGTCTTATCAGCCCCAGCATTTT. It translates to CASSSSYQPQHF.

This clonotype has ten or more counts. This chain links TRBV9 with TRBJ1-1; D uncertain. Germline V gene lookup returns CDR1 SGDLS and CDR2 YYNGEE. CDR3 size: 14 residues. V was pared by 0 bases and J by 4 bases, with 10 bases between. The CDR3 sequence: CASSVDGAITEAFF. In nucleotides, the CDR3 is TGTGCCAGCAGCGTAGATGGCGCGATCACTGAAGCTTTCTTT.

This clonotype was seen repeatedly, ten times or more. J is TRBJ1-5 and V is TRBV7-2; 8 bases match TRBD1. CDR1 is SGHTA and CDR2 is FQGNSA in the germline V gene. The CDR3 has 15 amino acids. Losses at the gene ends were 5 bases for V and 3 bases for J; bases not matched to a gene: 6. CDR3 loop: CASSPGQGINQPQHF. The CDR3 bases are TGTGCCAGCAGCCCTGGACAGGGAATCAATCAGCCCCAGCATTTT.

The chain joins TRBV4-3 to TRBJ2-7; 9 positions match TRBD2. The CDR3 length is 14 residues. Germline CDR1 LGHNA, CDR2 YSLEER. V dropped 5 bases and J dropped 3; count of bases not matched to a gene: 5. The CDR3 DNA follows: TGCGCCAGCAGCGCGACTAGCGGAAACTACGAGCAGTACTTC. Amino acid sequence: CASSATSGNYEQYF.

There are many counts of this clonotype. V gene TRBV7-9 combines with J gene TRBJ2-7; maybe TRBD2 (5 bases). The CDR3 has 14 amino acids. Looked up from germline, CDR1 is SEHNR and CDR2 is FQNEAQ (reference sequence). Trimming took off 3 bases at V and 5 bases at J, with 14 bases between the two ends. The CDR3 loop reads CASSFAYPGDEQYF. In DNA, the CDR3 is TGTGCCAGCAGCTTTGCGTATCCCGGGGACGAGCAGTACTTC. The variable domain in full, with the rest retrieved from reference TRBV7-9 and TRBJ2-7, is DTGVSQNPRHKITKRGQNVTFRCDPISEHNRLYWYRQTLGQGPEFLTYFQNEAQLEKSRLLSDRFSAERPKGSFSTLEIQRTEQGDSAMYLCASSFAYPGDEQYFGPGTRLTVT.

There are many counts of this clonotype. This chain connects TRBV15 to TRBJ2-7; D uncertain. Trimming pared 3 bases from V and 4 bases from J, leaving 7 bases between. This CDR3 is built from 12 residues. Germline V gene sequence: CDR1 LNHNV, CDR2 YYDKDF (reference sequence). The CDR3 DNA reads TGTGCCACCAGCAGTATTGGGTACGAGCAGTACTTC. Translation gives CATSSIGYEQYF.

As regards this clonotype: A much larger clonotype is one base distant, so this may be a read error. The chain is built from TRBV18 and TRBJ2-3; perhaps TRBD2 as D (5 bases). The germline V gene encodes CDR1 KGHSH and CDR2 LQKENI. The CDR3 runs 14 residues. The V end lost 5 bases, the J end lost 3 bases, and 12 bases lay between the germline ends. The CDR3 DNA follows: TGTGCCAGCTCATCCCGACCGGGGACAGATACGCAGTATTTT. Its protein product is CASSSRPGTDTQYF.

This clonotype was found many times. V is TRBV25-1 and J is TRBJ2-1; TRBD1 might be the D (5 bases). V was trimmed by 6 bases and J by 15 bases, leaving 15 bases between them. CDR1 is MGHDK, CDR2 SYGVNS, per germline. The CDR3 is made up of 11 amino acids. The CDR3 DNA is TGTGCCAGCAGAGAAGGAGCGCAGGGGTTCTTC. Protein sequence: CASREGAQGFF.

This clonotype was counted between two and nine times. A read error may explain this, as a much larger clone is one base away. The rearrangement joins TRBV29-1 to TRBJ1-1; maybe TRBD1 (5 bases). The CDR3 length is 15 residues. In germline, CDR1 is SQVTM, CDR2 ANQGSEA. The CDR3 DNA follows: TGCAGCGTCCAACCGCTGACCGTGTTGGACACTGGAGCTTTCTTT. Translated: CSVQPLTVLDTGAFF.

This clonotype was picked up many times. The chain uses TRBV29-1 and TRBJ1-1; 7 nucleotides line up with TRBD1. Germline CDR1 SQVTM, CDR2 ANQGSEA. The CDR3 sequence is 14 residues long. V dropped 5 bases and J dropped 2; count of bases not matched to a gene: 8. CDR3 in amino acids: CSVQAGGSNTEAFF. The CDR3 region has the DNA TGCAGCGTTCAAGCAGGGGGTAGTAACACTGAAGCTTTCTTT.

This clonotype was counted between two and nine times. This chain uses TRBV29-1 with TRBJ2-1; D remains ambiguous. V was cut by 7 bases and J by 6 bases, with 7 bases left in between. Germline V gene sequence: CDR1 SQVTM, CDR2 ANQGSEA. This CDR3 is built from 10 residues. The CDR3 loop reads CSADLNEQFF. DNA for the CDR3: TGCAGCGCGGACCTCAATGAGCAGTTCTTC.